This TCR beta chain was sequenced for a study of T cell changes during pregnancy in multiple sclerosis. This CDR3 contains 17 residues. With 3 bases clipped from V and 1 base from J, the junction kept 7 bases outside the gene matches. Germline CDR1 and CDR2: MDHEN and SYDVKM. Sequencing used immunoSEQ multiplex PCR; TCRdb keeps in-frame clones, though not all of them. The table has under 70,000 clones, 90% to 95% seen once; the top ten hold 2% to 2.5%. The chain employs TRBV28 and TRBJ2-4, with 9 bases matching TRBD1. This TCR was recovered from a female donor in good health, enrolled as a control in a pregnancy study. Sequencing used peripheral blood, obtained in the third trimester of pregnancy. CDR3 nucleotide sequence: TGTGCCAGCAGTTTCGGACAGGGGAGGAGGGCCAAAAACATTCAGTACTTC. Protein sequence: CASSFGQGRRAKNIQYF.